Sequencing of this T cell receptor (beta chain) was carried out in a study of blood T cell repertoires in COVID-19. Study information: Nucleic acid was either cDNA or gDNA, and it came from T cells, B-cell-depleted T cells, or PBMCs.

Original processing methods: Estimation of nucleated cell counts was performed using reference gene primer amplification. The assay was immunoSEQ multiplex PCR, and TCRdb's table has in-frame clones only and misses some. D and trimming were read from the DNA, whereas the V and J calls and clone size are those reported in that table. The sample includes about 95,000 clones, more than 70% of them seen just once. This CDR3 is 16 amino acids long. CDR1 and CDR2 from the germline V gene are LGHDT and YNNKEL (reference sequence). V shed 4 bases and J 7 bases; nucleotides not matched to a gene: 4. The receptor was derived from a human donor in a cohort sampled during active COVID-19. Sequenced input: peripheral blood. The V gene is TRBV3-1 (or the pseudogene TRBV3-2), the J gene TRBJ2-2; 15 bases agree with TRBD2. This chain's CDR3 is CASSRTSGGVIGELFF. The CDR3 DNA is TGTGCCAGCAGCCGGACTAGCGGGGGGGTTATCGGGGAGCTGTTTTTT.